This TCR beta chain was found in a study of blood T cell repertoires in COVID-19. The CDR3 is made up of 16 amino acids. With V trimmed by 4 bases and J by 3 bases, 8 bases remained unmatched. Germline assignment: CDR1 SGHDT and CDR2 YYEEEE. TCRdb's table, derived via immunoSEQ multiplex PCR, lists solely in-frame clones and lacks some. The sample holds some 94,000 clones, around 87% seen once. The chain combines TRBV5-6 with TRBJ1-5; 9 bases are shared with TRBD1. This clonotype originated in a human donor in a cohort sampled during active COVID-19. Sequenced sample: peripheral blood. DNA for the CDR3: TGTGCCAGCAGCAAGGACAGGGGACTTTTCAATCAGCCCCAGCATTTT. Protein: CASSKDRGLFNQPQHF.